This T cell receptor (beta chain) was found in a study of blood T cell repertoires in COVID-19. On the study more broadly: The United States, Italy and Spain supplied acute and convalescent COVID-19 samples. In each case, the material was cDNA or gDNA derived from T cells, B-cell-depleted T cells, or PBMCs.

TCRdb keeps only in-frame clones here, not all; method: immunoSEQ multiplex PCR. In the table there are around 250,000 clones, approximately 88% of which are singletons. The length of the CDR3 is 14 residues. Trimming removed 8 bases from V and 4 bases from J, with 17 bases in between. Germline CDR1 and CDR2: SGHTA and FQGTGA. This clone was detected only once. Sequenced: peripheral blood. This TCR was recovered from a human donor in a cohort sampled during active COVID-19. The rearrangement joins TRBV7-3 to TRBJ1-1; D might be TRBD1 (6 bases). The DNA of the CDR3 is TGTGCCAGCTCCACAGGGACGAGAGGCACTGAAGCTTTCTTT. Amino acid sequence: CASSTGTRGTEAFF.